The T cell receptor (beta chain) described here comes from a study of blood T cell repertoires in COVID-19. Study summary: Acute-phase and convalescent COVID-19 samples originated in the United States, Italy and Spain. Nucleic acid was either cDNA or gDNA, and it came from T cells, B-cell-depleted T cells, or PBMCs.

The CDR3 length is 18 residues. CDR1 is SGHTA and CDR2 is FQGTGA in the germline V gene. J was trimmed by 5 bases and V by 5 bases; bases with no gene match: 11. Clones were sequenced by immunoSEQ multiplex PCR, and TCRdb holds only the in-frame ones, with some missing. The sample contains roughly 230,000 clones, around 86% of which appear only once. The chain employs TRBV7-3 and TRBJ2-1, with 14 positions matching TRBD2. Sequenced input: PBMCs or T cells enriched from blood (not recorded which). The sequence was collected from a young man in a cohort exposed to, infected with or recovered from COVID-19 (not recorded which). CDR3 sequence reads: CASSPPRGTSGRDNEQFF. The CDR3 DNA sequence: TGTGCCAGCAGCCCCCCCCGAGGGACTAGCGGGAGAGACAATGAGCAGTTCTTC.